Listed below are T cell receptor beta chains from one sample, sequenced in a study of T-cell reconstitution after alpha-beta-depleted transplantation in children. TCRdb re-analysed the PCR reads in MiXCR, keeping a single row per CDR3 protein. The table lists 490,000 or so distinct CDR3 sequences, around 13% of them singletons, with about 6% in the top ten. The sample was PBMCs from the stem cell graft donor, taken from the stem cell graft. These receptors were taken from a human donor who donated a stem cell graft to a child with combined immunodeficiency. The CDR3 runs from the conserved cysteine through the conserved F or W. Fields, in order: CDR3 protein, D gene, clone size, J gene, V gene. The D gene is left open where the match is weak. Clone size is stated in some rows and not others, as once, few, many or a class when expanded.

CSARVTTHSSYEQYF	-	few	TRBJ2-7	TRBV20-1
CASSATLRTANNEQFF	-	many	TRBJ2-1	TRBV9
CASSGQPTGGGYTF	-	many	TRBJ1-2	TRBV9
CSASGRAKRTEQFF	TRBD2	many	TRBJ2-1	TRBV20-1
CSANVAGAPYNEQFF	TRBD2	few	TRBJ2-1	TRBV20-1
CASSPWTGYEQYF	TRBD1	many	TRBJ2-7	TRBV5-5
CASSFLRASGGTPSSYNEQFF	TRBD2	-	TRBJ2-1	TRBV12-3/TRBV12-4
CSVFKGTEVQYF	-	-	TRBJ2-4	TRBV29-1
CASSQDGGSLDTQYF	TRBD2	-	TRBJ2-3	TRBV4-3
CASSLGVWDRDYTGELFF	TRBD1	-	TRBJ2-2	TRBV5-1
CASSPLDSSGYTF	-	few	TRBJ1-2	TRBV27
CASSLGGGPSTDTQYF	-	few	TRBJ2-3	TRBV11-2
CASSLIRPDSYEQYF	-	-	TRBJ2-7	TRBV7-9
CASSLLAVYNEQFF	TRBD2	few	TRBJ2-1	TRBV7-9
CASSLLGFDTEAFF	-	many	TRBJ1-1	TRBV7-9
CASSTTGLAVPSETQYF	TRBD2	-	TRBJ2-5	TRBV5-7
CAIRGTGRDTEAFF	TRBD1	many	TRBJ1-1	TRBV10-3
CAISGGGGTLSYNEQFF	-	few	TRBJ2-1	TRBV10-3
CSAVGTSGRGTDTQYF	TRBD2	-	TRBJ2-3	TRBV20-1
CASSYSSEGQPQHF	-	-	TRBJ1-5	TRBV6-5
CASRAAEQYF	-	once	TRBJ2-7	TRBV2
CASSYGDRGANTEAFF	TRBD1	-	TRBJ1-1	TRBV6-5
CSVVTDEQFF	-	many	TRBJ2-1	TRBV29-1
CAISSFGGQNTEAFF	-	-	TRBJ1-1	TRBV10-3
CASSLGGWQETQYF	-	-	TRBJ2-5	TRBV12-3/TRBV12-4
CASSSWTSPTGELFF	TRBD2	-	TRBJ2-2	TRBV11-2
CASSLARVAGGRNEQFF	TRBD2	-	TRBJ2-1	TRBV7-8